Included here is one T cell receptor beta chain sequence, with context. This sample stems from a study of blood T cell repertoires in COVID-19. On the study more broadly: Some COVID-19 samples were acute and others convalescent; all came from the United States, Italy and Spain. PBMCs, B-cell-depleted T cells, or T cells were the source of the cDNA or gDNA that made up the material.

CDR3 size: 17 residues. Germline assignment: CDR1 MDHEN and CDR2 SYDVKM. V was shortened by 10 bases and J by 0 bases, with 19 bases between the two germline ends. Original handling: Quantification of nucleated cells was approximated via reference gene primer amplification. Assay used: immunoSEQ multiplex PCR; TCRdb lists only in-frame clones, some missing. From that table come the V and J calls and clone size; the DNA was used to work out D and trimming. The top ten clones hold around 30% of a sample with almost 20,000 clones, 70% to 90% of them seen once. The TCR comes from a human donor with active COVID-19. The donor label of this sample is uncertain. This chain uses TRBV28 with TRBJ2-6; no clear D gene. Source material: peripheral blood. The CDR3 DNA sequence: TGTGCCACCTGTCGACTGGGTCAGATCTCTGGGGCCAACGTCCTGACTTTC. Protein product: CATCRLGQISGANVLTF.